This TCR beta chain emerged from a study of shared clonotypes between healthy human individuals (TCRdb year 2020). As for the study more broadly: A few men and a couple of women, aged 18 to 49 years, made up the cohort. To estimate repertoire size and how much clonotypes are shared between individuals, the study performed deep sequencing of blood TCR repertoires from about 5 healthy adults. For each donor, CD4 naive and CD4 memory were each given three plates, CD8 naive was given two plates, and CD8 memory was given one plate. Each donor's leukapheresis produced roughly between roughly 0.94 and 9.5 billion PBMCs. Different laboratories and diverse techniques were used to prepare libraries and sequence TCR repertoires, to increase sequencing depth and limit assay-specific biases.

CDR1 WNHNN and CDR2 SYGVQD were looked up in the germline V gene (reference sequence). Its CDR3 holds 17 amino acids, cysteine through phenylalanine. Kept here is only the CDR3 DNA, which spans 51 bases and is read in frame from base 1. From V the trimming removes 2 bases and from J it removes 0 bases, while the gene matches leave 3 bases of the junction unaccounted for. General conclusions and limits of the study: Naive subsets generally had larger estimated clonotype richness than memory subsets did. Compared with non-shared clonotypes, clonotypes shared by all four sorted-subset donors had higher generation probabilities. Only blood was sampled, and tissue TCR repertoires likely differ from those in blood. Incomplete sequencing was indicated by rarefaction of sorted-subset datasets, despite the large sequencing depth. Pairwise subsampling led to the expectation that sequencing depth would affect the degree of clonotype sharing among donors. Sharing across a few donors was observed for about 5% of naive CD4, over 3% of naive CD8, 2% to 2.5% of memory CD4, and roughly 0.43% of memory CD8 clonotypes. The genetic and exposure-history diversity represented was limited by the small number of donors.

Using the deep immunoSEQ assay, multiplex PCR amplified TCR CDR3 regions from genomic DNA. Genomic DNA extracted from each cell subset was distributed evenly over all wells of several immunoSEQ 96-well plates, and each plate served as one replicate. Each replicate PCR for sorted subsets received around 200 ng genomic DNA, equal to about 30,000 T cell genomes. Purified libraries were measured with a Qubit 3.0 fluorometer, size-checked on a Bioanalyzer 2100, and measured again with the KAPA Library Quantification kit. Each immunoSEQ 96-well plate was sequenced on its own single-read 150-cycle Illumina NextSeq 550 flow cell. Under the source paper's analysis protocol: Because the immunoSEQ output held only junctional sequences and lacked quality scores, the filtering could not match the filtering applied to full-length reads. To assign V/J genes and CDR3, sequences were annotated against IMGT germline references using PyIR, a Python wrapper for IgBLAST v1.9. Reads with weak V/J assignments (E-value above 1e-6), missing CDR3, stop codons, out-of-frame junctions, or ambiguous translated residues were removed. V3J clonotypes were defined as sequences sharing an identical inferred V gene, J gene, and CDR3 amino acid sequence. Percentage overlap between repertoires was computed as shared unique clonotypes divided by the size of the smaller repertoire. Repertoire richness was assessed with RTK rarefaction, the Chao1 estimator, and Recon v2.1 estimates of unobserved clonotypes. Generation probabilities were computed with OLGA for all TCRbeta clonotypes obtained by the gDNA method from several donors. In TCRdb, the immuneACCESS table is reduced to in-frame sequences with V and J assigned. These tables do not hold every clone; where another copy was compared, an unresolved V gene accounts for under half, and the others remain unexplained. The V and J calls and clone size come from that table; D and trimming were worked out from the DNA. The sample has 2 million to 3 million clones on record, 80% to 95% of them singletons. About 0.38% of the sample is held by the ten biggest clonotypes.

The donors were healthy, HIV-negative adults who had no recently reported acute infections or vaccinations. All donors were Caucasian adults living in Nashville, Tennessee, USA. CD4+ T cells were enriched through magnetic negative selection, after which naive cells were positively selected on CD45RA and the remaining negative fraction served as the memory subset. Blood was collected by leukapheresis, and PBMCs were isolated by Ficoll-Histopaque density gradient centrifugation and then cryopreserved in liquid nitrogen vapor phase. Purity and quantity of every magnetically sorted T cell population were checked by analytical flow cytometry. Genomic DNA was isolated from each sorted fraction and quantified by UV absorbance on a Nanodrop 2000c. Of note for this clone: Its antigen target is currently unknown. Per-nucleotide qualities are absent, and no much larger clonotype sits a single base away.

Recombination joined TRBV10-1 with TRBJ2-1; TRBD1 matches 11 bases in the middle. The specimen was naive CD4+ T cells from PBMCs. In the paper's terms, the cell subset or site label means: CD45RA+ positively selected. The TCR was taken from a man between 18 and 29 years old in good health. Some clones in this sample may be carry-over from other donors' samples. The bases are TGCGCCAGCAGTGAGGCAGGGACAGGGGGCTCCTACAATGAGCAGTTCTTC. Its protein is CASSEAGTGGSYNEQFF.